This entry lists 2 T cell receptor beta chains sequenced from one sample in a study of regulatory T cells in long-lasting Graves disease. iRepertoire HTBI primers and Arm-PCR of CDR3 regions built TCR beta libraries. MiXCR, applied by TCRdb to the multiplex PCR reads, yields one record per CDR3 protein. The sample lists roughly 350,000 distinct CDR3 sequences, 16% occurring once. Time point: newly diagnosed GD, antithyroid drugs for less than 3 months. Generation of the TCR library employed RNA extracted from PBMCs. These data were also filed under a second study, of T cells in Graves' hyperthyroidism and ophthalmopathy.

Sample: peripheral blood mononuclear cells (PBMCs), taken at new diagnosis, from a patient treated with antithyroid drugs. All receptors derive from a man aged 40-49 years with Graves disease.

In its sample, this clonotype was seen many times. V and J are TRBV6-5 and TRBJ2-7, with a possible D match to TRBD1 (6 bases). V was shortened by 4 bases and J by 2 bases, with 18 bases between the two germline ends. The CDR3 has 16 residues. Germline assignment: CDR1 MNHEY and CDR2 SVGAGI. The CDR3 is CASSLSPWDTAYEQYF. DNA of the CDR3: TGTGCCAGCAGTTTGTCCCCTTGGGACACCGCCTACGAGCAGTACTTC.

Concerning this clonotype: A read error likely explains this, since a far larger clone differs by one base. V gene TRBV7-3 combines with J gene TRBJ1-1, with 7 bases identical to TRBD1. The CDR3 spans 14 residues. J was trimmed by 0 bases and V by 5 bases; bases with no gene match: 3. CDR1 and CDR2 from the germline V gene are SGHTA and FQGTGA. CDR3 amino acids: CASSAQGMNTEAFF. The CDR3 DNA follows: TGTGCCAGCAGCGCACAGGGGATGAACACTGAAGCTTTCTTT.